The next 30 T cell receptor beta chains were all read from a single sample in a study of human T cells and chemical hapten exposure. TCRdb processed the RACE reads anew with MiXCR; each CDR3 protein has one entry. The sample contains about 180,000 distinct CDR3 sequences, around 30% of which appear only once. Time point here: pre-sensitization, week 0. Indicated treatment: therapeutic diphenylcyclopropenone sensitization with weekly scalp DPC. The material was whole blood, obtained in connection with sensitization to the hapten diphenylcyclopropenone (DPC). The receptors stem from a woman aged 25 to 45 with alopecia areata. Some clones in this sample may be carry-over from other donors' samples.

V usage is TRBV27 and J usage is TRBJ1-3; D unclear. The CDR3 runs to 11 residues. The V gene lost 9 bases and the J gene lost 4 bases, with 7 bases spanning the gap. Germline V gene data show CDR1 as MNHEY and CDR2 as SMNVEV (reference sequence). The CDR3: CARCAGNTIYF. DNA of the CDR3: TGTGCCAGGTGTGCGGGAAACACCATATATTTT.

This clonotype was found a few times. V and J are TRBV7-3 and TRBJ2-1; no firm D call. The CDR3 has 16 residues. The germline V gene encodes CDR1 SGHTA and CDR2 FQGTGA. The germline V and J ends were trimmed by 5 bases and 4 bases, with 18 bases remaining between them. For the CDR3, the DNA is TGTGCCAGCAGCCCCCGTGCGAGAGCTGGGTACAATGAGCAGTTCTTC. Its protein is CASSPRARAGYNEQFF.

The V call is TRBV7-9, the J call TRBJ2-4; D call uncertain. Germline-derived CDR1 and CDR2 are SEHNR and FQNEAQ (reference sequence). V shed 4 bases and J shed 2 bases, with 12 bases lying between them. The CDR3 loop spans 15 amino acids. The CDR3, as DNA: TGTGCCAGCAGCTCCCGTGGGATTTCCAAAAACATTCAGTACTTC. It codes for CASSSRGISKNIQYF.

The rearrangement uses TRBV6-6 and TRBJ1-2, with D possibly being TRBD1 (5 bases). The germline gives CDR1 MNHNY, CDR2 SVGAGI (reference sequence). V was pared by 5 bases and J by 4 bases, with 14 bases between. The CDR3 runs 14 residues. CDR3 bases: TGTGCCAGCAGTACCATGGGACGGGGCTATGGCTACACCTTC. Amino acid sequence: CASSTMGRGYGYTF.

In this sample, this clonotype turned up a few times. The chain couples TRBV3-1 to TRBJ1-2, with 7 positions matching TRBD1. Trimming at V came to 8 bases and at J to 3 bases, leaving 9 bases not matched to a gene. This CDR3 contains 14 residues. Germline CDR1 reads LGHDT; CDR2 reads YNNKEL (reference sequence). The CDR3 here is CASARGTDYYGYTF. As DNA, the CDR3 is TGTGCCAGCGCCAGAGGGACAGATTACTATGGCTACACCTTC.

The chain combines TRBV29-1 with TRBJ1-5, with D maybe TRBD1 (5 bases). The germline V and J ends were trimmed by 4 bases and 3 bases, with 10 bases remaining between them. Germline CDR1 is SQVTM and CDR2 is ANQGSEA. The CDR3 is 13 residues long. The CDR3 loop reads CSVVTGLNQPQHF. CDR3 DNA: TGCAGCGTTGTTACAGGACTCAATCAGCCCCAGCATTTT.

This clonotype was seen repeatedly, ten times or more. The chain combines TRBV7-2 with TRBJ2-1, with D uncertain. This CDR3 spans 11 amino acids. Trimming cost V 5 bases and J 4 bases, with 3 bases left between them. Looked up from germline, CDR1 is SGHTA and CDR2 is FQGNSA. CDR3 sequence reads: CASSDYNEQFF. CDR3 nucleotides: TGTGCCAGCAGCGATTACAATGAGCAGTTCTTC.

The chain employs TRBV5-1 and TRBJ2-5; 8 positions match TRBD1. The V and J ends lost 4 bases and 5 bases, in that order; junction bases with no gene match: 10. Germline V gives CDR1 SGHRS, CDR2 YFSETQ. CDR3 length equals 15 residues. CDR3 loop: CASSVGTGREETQYF. CDR3 sequence (DNA): TGCGCCAGCAGCGTGGGGACAGGTCGGGAGGAGACCCAGTACTTC.

The V and J genes are TRBV20-1 and TRBJ2-7, with 12 bases fitting TRBD2. The germline V gene has CDR1 DFQATT and CDR2 SNEGSKA (reference sequence). V shed 0 bases, J shed 4 bases, and the junction held 7 bases outside the gene matches. The CDR3 spans 16 residues. The CDR3 sequence is CSARDLTSGRPYEQYF. The CDR3 nucleotides are TGCAGTGCTAGAGACCTCACTAGCGGGAGGCCATACGAGCAGTACTTC.

This clonotype was observed a handful of times. The J gene is TRBJ2-7, the V gene TRBV28, with a possible D match to TRBD1 (6 bases). Germline V gene lookup returns CDR1 MDHEN and CDR2 SYDVKM. The CDR3 extends over 14 amino acids. V was pared by 4 bases and J by 6 bases, with 16 bases between. The CDR3 protein is CASSYPGQSGEQYF. The CDR3 coding sequence is TGTGCCAGCAGTTACCCCGGACAGAGCGGCGAGCAGTACTTC. The variable domain in full, with the rest retrieved from reference TRBV28 and TRBJ2-7, is DVKVTQSSRYLVKRTGEKVFLECVQDMDHENMFWYRQDPGLGLRLIYFSYDVKMKEKGDIPEGYSVSREKKERFSLILESASTNQTSMYLCASSYPGQSGEQYFGPGTRLTVT.

This clonotype came up a few times. The chain joins TRBV28 to TRBJ1-5; D unclear. This CDR3 spans 12 amino acids. From germline, CDR1 is MDHEN and CDR2 SYDVKM. Trimming pared 5 bases from V and 4 bases from J, leaving 6 bases between. The CDR3 reads CASSPRNQPQHF. CDR3 coding DNA: TGTGCCAGCAGTCCAAGAAATCAGCCCCAGCATTTT.

This clonotype has just a few counts. V and J are TRBV7-8 and TRBJ2-2; the D gene is possibly TRBD2 (6 bases). The CDR3 runs 15 residues. Germline CDR1 is SGHVS and CDR2 is FQNEAQ. The ends were cut back, 2 bases at V and 3 bases at J, with 10 bases in the middle. In DNA form, the CDR3 reads TGTGCCAGCAGCTTAAGGGACTCCGACACCGGGGAGCTGTTTTTT. Translated, it gives CASSLRDSDTGELFF.

The gene calls are TRBV5-1 and TRBJ2-5; 10 bases match TRBD1. The V and J ends lost 4 bases and 4 bases, in that order; junction bases with no gene match: 10. The germline gives CDR1 SGHRS, CDR2 YFSETQ. The CDR3 spans 16 residues. The CDR3 reads CASSPTGGGAGETQYF. The CDR3 coding sequence is TGCGCCAGCAGCCCGACAGGGGGCGGCGCGGGAGAGACCCAGTACTTC.

This chain joins TRBV7-2 and TRBJ2-2; 9 bases match TRBD1. CDR3 size: 18 residues. Germline V gene data show CDR1 as SGHTA and CDR2 as FQGNSA. V lost 2 bases to trimming and J lost 5 bases; unmatched junction nucleotides: 12. The CDR3 bases are TGTGCCAGCAGCTTAATCTCGGGACAGGGTATTAGGACCGGGGAGCTGTTTTTT. It yields the protein CASSLISGQGIRTGELFF.

Of note for this clonotype: This CDR3 is missing its conserved last phenylalanine or tryptophan, likely due to a read error. This chain joins TRBV7-2 and TRBJ2-3, with D tentatively TRBD1 or TRBD2 (6 bases each). The CDR3 sequence is 13 residues long. Between the trimmed V and J ends, which lost 5 bases and 3 bases, there was a span of 9 bases. Looked up from germline, CDR1 is SGHTA and CDR2 is FQGNSA. The CDR3 nucleotides are TGTGCCAGCAGCCCGGGGGCTACAGATACGCAGTATTCT. Translation: CASSPGATDTQYS.

This clonotype was detected only a few times. V gene TRBV29-1 combines with J gene TRBJ2-1, with TRBD1 matching 7 bases. Germline lookup yields CDR1 SQVTM and CDR2 ANQGSEA. The CDR3 extends over 15 amino acids. V was clipped by 7 bases and J by 1 base; unmatched bases: 10. The CDR3 spells CSAPTGESSYNEQFF. The CDR3 DNA reads as TGCAGCGCCCCTACAGGGGAATCGTCCTACAATGAGCAGTTCTTC.

This chain connects TRBV3-1 to TRBJ2-7, with D hard to call. This CDR3 is built from 12 residues. Germline-derived CDR1 and CDR2 are LGHDT and YNNKEL (reference sequence). V shed 1 base and J shed 5 bases, with 6 bases lying between them. The CDR3 reads CASSQGTHEQYF. The CDR3 DNA follows: TGTGCCAGCAGCCAAGGAACCCACGAGCAGTACTTC.

The chain links TRBV5-1 to TRBJ2-5, with D possibly matching TRBD1 (6 bases). Trimming took 4 bases from V and 1 from J, leaving 11 bases between them. The CDR3 covers 14 residues. Per the germline V gene, CDR1 is SGHRS and CDR2 is YFSETQ. For the CDR3, the DNA is TGCGCCAGCAGCCTGGGACACCGCCAAGAGACCCAGTACTTC. It translates to CASSLGHRQETQYF.

The chain carries TRBV7-2 and TRBJ1-2, with unresolved D. CDR1 SGHTA and CDR2 FQGNSA come from the germline V gene. Trimming took off 2 bases at V and 8 bases at J, with 18 bases between the two ends. The CDR3 covers 15 residues. The CDR3 is CASSLNNGILEGYTF. The DNA for the CDR3 is TGTGCCAGCAGCTTAAATAACGGGATTCTCGAGGGCTACACCTTC.

The chain recombines TRBV28 with TRBJ1-5; 9 bases align to TRBD1. The CDR3 has 17 residues. CDR1 is MDHEN and CDR2 is SYDVKM in the germline V gene. The junction had 8 bases not matched to a gene; V was cut back by 5 bases and J by 0 bases. The CDR3 reads CASSDAGTGYSNQPQHF. The CDR3 DNA sequence: TGTGCCAGCAGTGATGCCGGGACAGGGTATAGCAATCAGCCCCAGCATTTT.

The gene calls are TRBV20-1 and TRBJ2-7, with D perhaps matching TRBD2 (7 bases). CDR1 is DFQATT and CDR2 is SNEGSKA in the germline V gene (reference sequence). This CDR3 comprises 17 residues. Deletions cut 1 base from V and 7 bases from J, with 26 bases between. The chain's CDR3 is CSARGGLAATGGYEQYF. The CDR3 DNA sequence: TGCAGTGCTAGAGGGGGGCTAGCGGCCACTGGGGGGTATGAGCAGTACTTC.

V is TRBV18 and J is TRBJ1-5; 8 positions match TRBD1. CDR1 is KGHSH, CDR2 LQKENI, per germline. This CDR3 contains 17 residues. Trimming took 1 base from V and 2 from J; bases not matched to a gene: 7. The DNA for the CDR3 is TGTGCCAGCTCACCACTCGCTCCAGGGGGCGGCAATCAGCCCCAGCATTTT. It is translated as CASSPLAPGGGNQPQHF.

The gene calls are TRBV12-3 or TRBV12-4 and TRBJ1-1, with D uncertain. V was clipped by 3 bases and J by 6 bases, with 8 bases between them. The CDR3 has 12 residues. The CDR3 DNA is TGTGCCAGCAGTTTCATAGTCGCTGAAGCTTTCTTT. Protein sequence: CASSFIVAEAFF.

The rearrangement joins TRBV29-1 to TRBJ1-4; 8 bases map to TRBD1. Germline values: CDR1 SQVTM, CDR2 ANQGSEA. The CDR3 is 13 residues long. Trimming cost V 4 bases and J 7 bases; bases outside gene matches: 5. This CDR3 reads CSVVGQGGEKLFF. In DNA, the CDR3 is TGCAGCGTTGTCGGACAGGGAGGTGAAAAACTGTTTTTT. Full variable domain (rest looked up from reference TRBV29-1 and TRBJ1-4): SAVISQKPSRDICQRGTSLTIQCQVDSQVTMMFWYRQQPGQSLTLIATANQGSEATYESGFVIDKFPISRPNLTFSTLTVSNMSPEDSSIYLCSVVGQGGEKLFFGSGTQLSVL.

This clonotype was picked up a small number of times. The chain combines TRBV6-2 or TRBV6-3 with TRBJ2-3; a possible D gene is TRBD1 (6 bases). The CDR3 runs to 14 residues. The ends were cut back, 4 bases at V and 2 bases at J, with 10 bases in the middle. The V gene's germline CDR1 is MNHEY and CDR2 SVGEGT. The CDR3 here is CASSSRDITDTQYF. The CDR3 DNA is TGTGCCAGCAGTTCCCGGGACATCACAGATACGCAGTATTTT.

This clonotype has a handful of counts. The chain has TRBV15 and TRBJ1-5; TRBD1 matches at 11 bases. The junction had 4 bases not matched to a gene; V was cut back by 4 bases and J by 5 bases. The CDR3 is 15 amino acids. The germline V gene encodes CDR1 LNHNV and CDR2 YYDKDF (reference sequence). CDR3 sequence (DNA): TGTGCCACCAGCAAGGACAGGGGGCCGTATCAGCCCCAGCATTTT. Amino acid sequence: CATSKDRGPYQPQHF.

The rearrangement links TRBV2 to TRBJ2-7; D tentatively fits TRBD1 or TRBD2 (5 bases each). Germline V gene sequence: CDR1 SNHLY, CDR2 FYNNEI. The CDR3 spans 11 residues. Deletions cut 4 bases from V and 9 bases from J, with 10 bases between. CDR3 DNA: TGTGCCAGCAGTGCTCGGGACGGGCAGTACTTC. It translates to CASSARDGQYF.

This clonotype turned up a few times. V usage is TRBV6-2 or TRBV6-3 and J usage is TRBJ2-7; D possibly uses TRBD1 or TRBD2 (5 bases each). The length of the CDR3 is 15 residues. Germline V lookup: CDR1 MNHEY, CDR2 SVGEGT. V gave up 6 bases and J gave up 1 base, with 16 bases separating them. This CDR3 is CASSRTGTKSYEQYF. The CDR3 nucleotides are TGTGCCAGCAGCCGGACCGGGACGAAATCCTACGAGCAGTACTTC.

This sequence joins TRBV6-2 or TRBV6-3 and TRBJ2-2; the D call may be TRBD1 or TRBD2 (7 bases each). With 2 bases removed from V and 2 bases from J, the gap between germline ends came to 15 bases. CDR3 length: 17 residues. The germline V gene has CDR1 MNHEY and CDR2 SVGEGT. CDR3 nucleotide sequence: TGTGCCAGCAGTTACCCGATGGGAGGGGGCAACACCGGGGAGCTGTTTTTT. The encoded protein is CASSYPMGGGNTGELFF.

The CDR3 reads CASSQGDGAIYEKLFF. The CDR3 DNA reads as TGCGCCAGCAGCCAGGGAGACGGGGCCATCTATGAAAAACTGTTTTTT. The V and J genes are TRBV4-1 and TRBJ1-4; D is possibly TRBD1 (5 bases). Germline V CDR1 and CDR2: MGHRA, YSYEKL. There are 16 residues in the CDR3. Trimming shortened V by 3 bases and J by 6 bases, and 17 bases separated the two germline ends.